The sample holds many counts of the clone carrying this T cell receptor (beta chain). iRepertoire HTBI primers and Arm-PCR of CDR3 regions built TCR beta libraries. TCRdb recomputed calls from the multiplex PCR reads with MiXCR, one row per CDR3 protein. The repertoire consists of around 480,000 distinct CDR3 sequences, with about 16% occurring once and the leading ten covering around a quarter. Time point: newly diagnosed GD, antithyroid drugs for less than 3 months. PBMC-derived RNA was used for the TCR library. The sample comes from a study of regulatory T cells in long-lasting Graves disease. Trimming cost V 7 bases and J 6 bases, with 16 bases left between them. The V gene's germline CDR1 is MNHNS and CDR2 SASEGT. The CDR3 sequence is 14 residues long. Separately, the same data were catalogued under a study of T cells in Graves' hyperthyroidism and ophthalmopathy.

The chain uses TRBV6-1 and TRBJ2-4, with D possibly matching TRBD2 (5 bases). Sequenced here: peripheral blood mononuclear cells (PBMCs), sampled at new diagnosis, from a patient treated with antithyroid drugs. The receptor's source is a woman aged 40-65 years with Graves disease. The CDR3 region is CASISDWHRNIQYF. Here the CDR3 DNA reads TGTGCCAGCATCTCGGACTGGCATAGAAACATTCAGTACTTC.